What follows are 19 T cell receptor beta chains derived from one specimen sequenced in a study of blood T cell repertoires in COVID-19. This table comes from immunoSEQ multiplex PCR, and its TCRdb copy is limited to in-frame clones, with some not included. The table has a few hundred thousand clones, more than 75% seen once. Sequencing was performed on PBMCs or T cells enriched from blood (not recorded which). These receptors originate from a man younger than 45 who had recovered from COVID-19.

The genes are TRBV6-4 and TRBJ1-2, with TRBD1 as a possible D gene (6 bases). The V and J ends lost 7 bases and 3 bases respectively, with 15 bases between them. CDR3 length: 14 amino acids. In germline, CDR1 is MRHNA, CDR2 SNTAGT. The CDR3 DNA sequence: TGTGCCAGCACTCCCAGCAGGGGAGACTATGGCTACACCTTC. Encoded protein: CASTPSRGDYGYTF.

V and J are TRBV30 and TRBJ1-6; D possibly corresponds to TRBD1 (5 bases). The CDR3 is made up of 15 amino acids. Germline CDR1 and CDR2: GTSNPN and SVGIG (reference sequence). Trimming removed 0 bases from V and 10 bases from J, with 16 bases in between. The CDR3 DNA follows: TGTGCCTGGAGTGTACGGCCGTCGGGGGGGTCACCCCTCCACTTT. Its protein product is CAWSVRPSGGSPLHF. The whole variable domain, filled in from reference TRBV30 and TRBJ1-6, reads SQTIHQWPATLVQPVGSPLSLECTVEGTSNPNLYWYRQAAGRGLQLLFYSVGIGQISSEVPQNLSASRPQDRQFILSSKKLLLSDSGFYLCAWSVRPSGGSPLHFGNGTRLTVT.

The chain links TRBV30 to TRBJ1-4; perhaps TRBD1 as D (6 bases). The CDR3 runs 16 residues. The V gene lost 0 bases and the J gene lost 1 base, with 12 bases spanning the gap. Germline CDR1 and CDR2: GTSNPN and SVGIG (reference sequence). In nucleotides, the CDR3 is TGTGCCTGGAGTGTCGGGGGGGCTGTAACTAATGAAAAACTGTTTTTT. The encoded protein is CAWSVGGAVTNEKLFF.

The V and J genes are TRBV9 and TRBJ1-2, with 10 bases fitting TRBD1. The germline CDR1 and CDR2 sequences are SGDLS and YYNGEE. Trimming removed 4 bases from V and 5 bases from J; junction bases left unmatched: 5. The CDR3 has 14 amino acids. The CDR3 DNA follows: TGTGCCAGCAGCTCGCAGGGACAGGGGTATGGCTACACCTTC. It codes for CASSSQGQGYGYTF.

This clone was observed once. The chain links TRBV19 to TRBJ1-6; no firm D call. The CDR3 consists of 13 residues. Germline V gene data show CDR1 as LNHDA and CDR2 as SQIVND (reference sequence). The ends were cut back, 7 bases at V and 11 bases at J, with 15 bases in the middle. The CDR3 nucleotides read TGTGCCAGTACCTCGGGTTCCTTCCCACCCCTCCACTTT. This translates into CASTSGSFPPLHF.

J is TRBJ1-3 and V is TRBV15; D unresolved. Trimming cost V 0 bases and J 8 bases, with 8 bases left between them. This CDR3 is 13 amino acids long. Germline V gene sequence: CDR1 LNHNV, CDR2 YYDKDF (reference sequence). The CDR3 coding sequence is TGTGCCACCAGCAGAGATTGGGCCGACACCATATATTTT. Protein product: CATSRDWADTIYF.

This chain joins TRBV10-2 and TRBJ1-1, with 8 bases lining up with TRBD1. Per the germline V gene, CDR1 is WSHSY and CDR2 is SAAADI. The CDR3 loop spans 14 amino acids. V shed 2 bases and J 1 base; nucleotides not matched to a gene: 0. CDR3 sequence: CASSEDRGNTEAFF. CDR3 nucleotides: TGCGCCAGCAGTGAGGACAGGGGGAACACTGAAGCTTTCTTT.

The J gene is TRBJ2-7, the V gene TRBV9; TRBD1 aligns across 10 bases. The germline V gene encodes CDR1 SGDLS and CDR2 YYNGEE. After removal of 3 bases from V and 0 bases from J, the junction contained 9 bases not matched to a gene. The CDR3 is 17 residues long. CDR3 nucleotides: TGTGCCAGCAGCGCGGGACAGGGGATCGGCCCCTCCTACGAGCAGTACTTC. It specifies CASSAGQGIGPSYEQYF.

This clone was detected only once. This chain links TRBV18 with TRBJ1-3; TRBD1 matches 10 bases. V lost 1 base to trimming and J lost 2 bases; unmatched junction nucleotides: 2. This CDR3 region has 16 residues. CDR1 is KGHSH and CDR2 is LQKENI in the germline V gene. CDR3 amino acids: CASSPQGTGAGNTIYF. Written as DNA, the CDR3 is TGTGCCAGCTCACCACAGGGGACAGGGGCTGGAAACACCATATATTTT. The full variable domain, with the rest looked up from reference TRBV18 and TRBJ1-3, is NAGVMQNPRHLVRRRGQEARLRCSPMKGHSHVYWYRQLPEEGLKFMVYLQKENIIDESGMPKERFSAEFPKEGPSILRIQQVVRGDSAAYFCASSPQGTGAGNTIYFGEGSWLTVV.

CDR3 loop: CASRPGTGSGGQYF. The CDR3, as DNA: TGTGCAAGTCGTCCCGGGACAGGGTCCGGAGGGCAGTACTTC. The V and J genes are TRBV12-2 and TRBJ2-7; no check of the table's D call, TRBD1, against the DNA was made. TRBV12-2 has pseudogene status. CDR3 length: 14 amino acids.

The chain employs TRBV3-1 (or the pseudogene TRBV3-2) and TRBJ2-7; 14 bases map to TRBD2. The germline gives CDR1 LGHDT, CDR2 YNNKEL (reference sequence). With 4 bases clipped from V and 4 bases from J, the junction kept 3 bases outside the gene matches. The CDR3 has 15 residues. CDR3 loop: CASSRRTSGGYEQYF. The CDR3 coding sequence is TGTGCCAGCAGCCGGAGGACTAGCGGGGGGTACGAGCAGTACTTC.

The V call is TRBV27, the J call TRBJ1-5; TRBD1 agrees at 9 bases. The V gene end was trimmed by 6 bases and the J gene end by 5 bases; junction bases not matched to a gene: 8. The CDR3 is made up of 15 amino acids. Germline CDR1 and CDR2: MNHEY and SMNVEV (reference sequence). The CDR3 spells CASRPGTGIDQPQHF. As DNA, the CDR3 is TGTGCCAGCAGGCCCGGGACAGGGATAGATCAGCCCCAGCATTTT.

The chain links TRBV12-5 to TRBJ1-1; D gene uncertain. Germline lookup yields CDR1 LGHNT and CDR2 FRNRAP. The CDR3 consists of 12 residues. V was shortened by 1 base and J by 5 bases, with 5 bases between the two germline ends. The CDR3 sequence: CASGLGGTEAFF. The DNA for the CDR3 is TGTGCTAGTGGTTTGGGAGGGACTGAAGCTTTCTTT.

This chain joins TRBV30 and TRBJ2-7; D possibly corresponds to TRBD2 (5 bases). This CDR3 has 11 residues. Deletions cut 1 base from V and 9 bases from J, with 10 bases between. Germline loops: CDR1 GTSNPN, CDR2 SVGIG (reference sequence). DNA for the CDR3: TGTGCCTGGAGTGCGGGGTTAGGGCAGTACTTC. Amino acids: CAWSAGLGQYF.

The chain uses TRBV7-9 and TRBJ1-2; a weak D match, TRBD1 (5 bases). The CDR3 consists of 16 residues. The ends were cut back, 2 bases at V and 1 base at J, with 14 bases in the middle. The germline V gene encodes CDR1 SEHNR and CDR2 FQNEAQ (reference sequence). The CDR3 reads CASSLLGTGYNYGYTF. DNA for the CDR3: TGTGCCAGCAGCTTACTTGGAACAGGATATAACTATGGCTACACCTTC.

The gene calls are TRBV20-1 and TRBJ2-6, with D perhaps TRBD1 (5 bases). V lost 3 bases and J 2 bases, leaving 11 bases between the germline ends. The germline V gene encodes CDR1 DFQATT and CDR2 SNEGSKA (reference sequence). This CDR3 region has 15 residues. CDR3 sequence reads: CSASVQAAGANVLTF. In nucleotides, the CDR3 is TGCAGTGCTAGTGTACAGGCGGCTGGGGCCAACGTCCTGACTTTC.

The chain links TRBV7-6 to TRBJ1-2, with D hard to call. This CDR3 is 13 amino acids long. Germline lookup yields CDR1 SGHVS and CDR2 FNYEAQ. Trimming cost V 1 base and J 7 bases, with 10 bases left between them. CDR3 in DNA: TGTGCCAGCAGCTTAGTAGGTGGGAGTGGCTACACCTTC. Its protein is CASSLVGGSGYTF. Combining the CDR3 with reference TRBV7-6 and TRBJ1-2 gives the whole variable domain GAGVSQSPRYKVTKRGQDVALRCDPISGHVSLYWYRQALGQGPEFLTYFNYEAQQDKSGLPNDRFSAERPEGSISTLTIQRTEQRDSAMYRCASSLVGGSGYTFGSGTRLTVV.

The chain is built from TRBV5-6 and TRBJ2-7, with D possibly matching TRBD2 (5 bases). The CDR3 is made up of 19 amino acids. Germline lookup yields CDR1 SGHDT and CDR2 YYEEEE. Trimming stripped 7 bases from V and 6 bases from J, with 35 bases between. DNA for the CDR3: TGTGCCAGCTACTCCTTAGGGCATGTTGAGGGAGAGTTTGGGCCCGAGCAGTACTTC. Its translation is CASYSLGHVEGEFGPEQYF.

The V call is TRBV5-1, the J call TRBJ1-2; 8 nucleotides agree with TRBD1. This CDR3 is 17 amino acids long. Trimming took 0 bases from V and 6 from J; bases not matched to a gene: 13. Germline V gene lookup returns CDR1 SGHRS and CDR2 YFSETQ. The DNA for the CDR3 is TGCGCCAGCAGCTTGGGGGAGGCAGGGGGCGCTTGGAATGGCTACACCTTC. Translating it yields CASSLGEAGGAWNGYTF.